The sequence of this T cell receptor beta chain was determined in a study of blood T cell repertoires in COVID-19. Study context: The origin of the acute and convalescent COVID-19 samples was the United States, Italy and Spain. The cDNA or gDNA used as material had been derived from T cells, B-cell-depleted T cells, or PBMCs.

Seattle researchers signed up patients amid active infection and tracked them longitudinally. V shed 4 bases and J 2 bases; nucleotides not matched to a gene: 6. CDR1 SGHTS and CDR2 YDEGEE come from the germline V gene. This CDR3 spans 15 amino acids. Study processing details: From reference gene primer amplification, estimates of nucleated cell counts were derived. Here immunoSEQ multiplex PCR was the method, and the copy in TCRdb shows in-frame clones only, minus some. The DNA gave D and trimming, while V, J and clone size come from that table. The table lists 250,000 to 300,000 clones, approximately 90% of them singletons.

Specimen: peripheral blood. The receptor was isolated from a woman aged 45-65 years with COVID-19, enrolled during active disease. The chain uses TRBV5-8 and TRBJ1-2; 9 bases agree with TRBD1. The CDR3 region has the DNA TGTGCCAGCAGCCGGCGGACAGGGGCAAACTATGGCTACACCTTC. Translation: CASSRRTGANYGYTF.